This section outlines one T cell receptor beta chain sequence together with its context. What it binds is unknown. This entry is derived from a study of cytomegalovirus exposure and HLA in healthy donors. Findings and caveats of the study: TRBV6-2, TRBV6-3 and other indistinguishable V segments were excluded. TCR sequences were mostly rare, though some public TCRs occurred in many donors.

V shed 5 bases, J shed 2 bases, and the junction held 10 bases outside the gene matches. The V gene's germline CDR1 is LGHNA and CDR2 YNFKEQ. The CDR3 sequence is 17 residues long. In the PCR, 60 Vbeta and 13 Jbeta primers were used. In the study's own analysis: In a later analysis, the count reached tens of millions of unique TCR beta chains, with about 10 million shared. Some clones are missing from TCRdb's copy, which holds only in-frame ones; the method was immunoSEQ multiplex PCR. That table gives V, J and clone size, and the DNA gave D and trimming. The sample has approximately 160,000 clones; roughly 82% are singletons.

The specimen was PBMCs. The chain carries TRBV4-2 and TRBJ2-1; 9 positions agree with TRBD1. The TCR comes from a man in his thirties or forties in good health and CMV-seropositive. The CDR3 protein is CASSSSTGTGTYNEQFF. CDR3 DNA sequence: TGTGCCAGCAGCTCATCAACCGGGACAGGGACCTACAATGAGCAGTTCTTC.